The clone carrying this TCR beta chain was observed a few times. The entry originates in a study of beta chain features in type 1 diabetes. Study-wide background: Patients were similar to healthy donors in age and gender (as well as in cell yields).

TCRB transcripts that were expressed got sequenced, as all of the isolated RNA had been reverse transcribed. The assay was immunoSEQ multiplex PCR, and TCRdb's table has in-frame clones only and misses some. The table lists 850,000 to 900,000 clones, 17% of them singletons. The J segment lost 3 bases and the V segment lost 6 bases, leaving 3 bases of the junction unmatched. Germline V gives CDR1 MNHNS, CDR2 SASEGT. This CDR3 contains 13 residues. The source is a woman under 30 in good health. The V call is TRBV6-1, the J call TRBJ2-5; TRBD1 matches 8 bases. Sample: naive CD4+ T cells from blood. DNA of the CDR3: TGTGCCAGCAGGGTGACAGGGGAAGAGACCCAGTACTTC. It is translated as CASRVTGEETQYF.